The source of this T cell receptor beta chain is a study of long-term antiretroviral therapy in people with HIV. Survey-level resolution applied to immunoSEQ assay v3.0. TCRdb keeps only in-frame clones here, not all; method: immunoSEQ multiplex PCR. The top ten clones hold 2% to 3% of a sample with around 30,000 clones, approximately 96% of them seen once. This clone was found once. This receptor was identified in a young man with HIV. Sample: unsorted PBMCs, taken 6.6 years after starting antiretroviral therapy.

In DNA, the CDR3 is TGTGCCAGCAGCTCCGCGGGAGCTATCGGGGAGCTGTTTTTT. Translated: CASSSAGAIGELFF. The chain is built from TRBV9 and TRBJ2-2; the match to TRBD2 covers 7 bases. J gave up 7 bases and V 4 bases, and 7 bases lay outside the gene matches. The germline CDR1 and CDR2 sequences are SGDLS and YYNGEE. CDR3 size: 14 residues.